This T cell receptor (beta chain) emerged from a study of regulatory T cells in long-lasting Graves disease. Relying on iRepertoire HTBI primers and Arm-PCR of CDR3 regions, the team built TCR beta libraries. MiXCR, applied by TCRdb to the multiplex PCR reads, yields one record per CDR3 protein. The profile shows around 500,000 distinct CDR3 sequences, less than 25% of them singletons. The CDR3 contains 14 residues. In germline, CDR1 is DFQATT, CDR2 SNEGSKA (reference sequence). With V trimmed by 3 bases and J by 7 bases, 6 bases remained unmatched. Time point given: persistent/refractory GD, antithyroid drugs over 5 years with positive TRAb. The TCR library used RNA extracted from PBMCs.

The specimen was peripheral blood mononuclear cells (PBMCs), collected when the disease was refractory, from a patient treated with antithyroid drugs. This receptor was obtained from a female donor with Graves disease. The rearrangement joins TRBV20-1 to TRBJ2-1; 10 bases agree with TRBD2. Here the CDR3 reads CSARRAGGLNEQFF. The DNA for the CDR3 is TGCAGTGCTAGGAGAGCGGGAGGGCTAAATGAGCAGTTCTTC.